The clone carrying this T cell receptor (beta chain) appeared many times. MiXCR reprocessed the PCR reads for TCRdb. This sample has roughly 61,000 clones, with roughly 4% found just once. No treatment had been given to any patient before thyroid surgery. This CDR3 contains 15 residues. With V trimmed by 6 bases and J by 7 bases, 10 bases remained unmatched. Germline assignment: CDR1 LNHDA and CDR2 SQIVND (reference sequence). This sample is part of a study of metastatic and nonmetastatic thyroid tumors. Sequenced material: blood. This receptor was taken from a female donor with papillary thyroid cancer or a benign thyroid nodule (not recorded which). Some clones in this sample may be carry-over from other donors' samples. The rearrangement links TRBV19 to TRBJ2-2, with 8 bases lining up with TRBD1. CDR3 residues: CASSREQGVVGELFF. As DNA, the CDR3 is TGTGCCAGTAGCCGAGAACAGGGGGTTGTCGGGGAGCTGTTTTTT.